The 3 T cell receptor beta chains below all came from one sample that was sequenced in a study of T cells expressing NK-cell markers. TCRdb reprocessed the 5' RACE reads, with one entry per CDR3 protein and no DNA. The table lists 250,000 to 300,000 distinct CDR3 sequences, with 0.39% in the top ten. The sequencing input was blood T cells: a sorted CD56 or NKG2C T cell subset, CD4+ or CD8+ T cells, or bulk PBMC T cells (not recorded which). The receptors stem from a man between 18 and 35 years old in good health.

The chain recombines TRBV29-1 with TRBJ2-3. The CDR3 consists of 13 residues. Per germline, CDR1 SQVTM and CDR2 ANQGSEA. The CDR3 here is CSVEAMWADTQYF.

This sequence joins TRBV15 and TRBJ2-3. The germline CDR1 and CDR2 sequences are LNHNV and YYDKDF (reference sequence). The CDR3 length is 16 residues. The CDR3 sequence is CATSKSWPTSTDTQYF.

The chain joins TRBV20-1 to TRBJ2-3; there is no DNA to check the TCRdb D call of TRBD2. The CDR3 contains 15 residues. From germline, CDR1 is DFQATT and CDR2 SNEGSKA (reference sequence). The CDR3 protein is CSARSSAGITDTQYF.